One and the same sample provided the 24 T cell receptor beta chains below, sequenced in a study of cytomegalovirus exposure and HLA in healthy donors. The PCR ran on 60 Vbeta and 13 Jbeta primers. Assay used: immunoSEQ multiplex PCR; TCRdb lists only in-frame clones, some missing. The sample contains about 60,000 clones, roughly 77% of which appear only once. What was sequenced was PBMCs. All receptors come from a woman aged 35 to 49 in good health and CMV-seropositive.

Here the CDR3 reads CASRGQGSVIEQFF. CDR3 coding DNA: TGTGCCAGCAGGGGACAGGGTAGTGTGATTGAGCAGTTCTTC. The chain joins TRBV6-5 to TRBJ2-1, with 9 positions matching TRBD1. The germline CDR1 and CDR2 sequences are MNHEY and SVGAGI. Trimming removed 6 bases from V and 9 bases from J; junction bases left unmatched: 9. This CDR3 comprises 14 residues.

The genes are TRBV7-9 and TRBJ1-2; the D gene is possibly TRBD1 (5 bases). The CDR3 spans 13 residues. Germline CDR1 reads SEHNR; CDR2 reads FQNEAQ (reference sequence). V was clipped by 5 bases and J by 14 bases, with 21 bases between them. CDR3 protein: CASSPQGGTAITF. In DNA form, the CDR3 reads TGTGCCAGCAGCCCCCAGGGAGGGACGGCTATAACCTTC.

This clone was seen only a few times. The chain employs TRBV27 and TRBJ2-2, with TRBD2 as a possible D gene (6 bases). Deletions cut 10 bases from V and 4 bases from J, with 10 bases between. The germline V gene has CDR1 MNHEY and CDR2 SMNVEV (reference sequence). CDR3 size: 12 residues. In DNA form, the CDR3 reads TGTGCCACCCTCGGGAGCACCGGGGAGCTGTTTTTT. Protein sequence: CATLGSTGELFF.

This clone was recorded once. This sequence joins TRBV5-1 and TRBJ1-1, with a weak D call TRBD1 (5 bases). Germline V lookup: CDR1 SGHRS, CDR2 YFSETQ. The CDR3 is made up of 15 amino acids. Trimming took off 5 bases at V and 0 bases at J, with 14 bases between the two ends. The CDR3 DNA sequence: TGCGCCAGCAGGTGGACACCCCTATTGAACACTGAAGCTTTCTTT. Its translation: CASRWTPLLNTEAFF. The entire variable domain, with the rest obtained from reference TRBV5-1 and TRBJ1-1, is as follows: KAGVTQTPRYLIKTRGQQVTLSCSPISGHRSVSWYQQTPGQGLQFLFEYFSETQRNKGNFPGRFSGRQFSNSRSEMNVSTLELGDSALYLCASRWTPLLNTEAFFGQGTRLTVV.

The chain has TRBV29-1 and TRBJ2-7; a possible D gene is TRBD1 (5 bases). Between the trimmed V and J ends, which lost 5 bases and 0 bases, there was a span of 11 bases. CDR1 SQVTM and CDR2 ANQGSEA come from the germline V gene. This CDR3 region has 13 residues. The CDR3 spells CSVITTDSYEQYF. In DNA, the CDR3 is TGCAGCGTTATCACGACAGACTCCTACGAGCAGTACTTC.

The J gene is TRBJ1-4, the V gene TRBV27; no reliable D call. This CDR3 has 14 amino acids. Per the germline V gene, CDR1 is MNHEY and CDR2 is SMNVEV (reference sequence). V was trimmed by 8 bases and J by 4 bases, leaving 14 bases between them. DNA for the CDR3: TGTGCCAGCGCCCCGACAAGGCTTAATGAAAAACTGTTTTTT. The encoded protein is CASAPTRLNEKLFF.

The CDR3 coding sequence is TGTGCCTGGAGTCTTTGGCCGGGGAAAGAGCAGTACTTC. It encodes CAWSLWPGKEQYF. This chain uses TRBV30 with TRBJ2-7; possible D gene TRBD2, 5 bases. Germline CDR1 GTSNPN, CDR2 SVGIG (reference sequence). The CDR3 contains 13 residues. The V gene lost 2 bases and the J gene lost 7 bases, with 15 bases spanning the gap.

The rearrangement uses TRBV30 and TRBJ1-1; no clear D gene. In germline, CDR1 is GTSNPN, CDR2 SVGIG (reference sequence). The V and J ends lost 2 bases and 9 bases respectively, with 16 bases between them. The CDR3 is 13 residues long. This CDR3 is CAWSRPGAVQAFF. The DNA for the CDR3 is TGTGCCTGGAGTCGGCCCGGAGCAGTTCAAGCTTTCTTT.

This clone was detected a few times. CDR3 DNA: TGTGCCAGCAGTCAACAGGGACAGGGATCAGATACGCAGTATTTT. Translation gives CASSQQGQGSDTQYF. The chain carries TRBV2 and TRBJ2-3; 9 bases match TRBD1. CDR3 length equals 15 residues. Per the germline V gene, CDR1 is SNHLY and CDR2 is FYNNEI. Trimming removed 5 bases from V and 4 bases from J; junction bases left unmatched: 7.

The rearrangement links TRBV28 to TRBJ2-7; TRBD1 matches 10 bases. V dropped 1 base and J dropped 9; count of bases not matched to a gene: 9. The CDR3 is 15 residues long. CDR1 is MDHEN, CDR2 SYDVKM, per germline. This CDR3 reads CASSLSGQGHLGQYF. Here the CDR3 DNA reads TGTGCCAGCAGTTTATCGGGACAGGGGCATTTGGGGCAGTACTTC. The full variable domain, in which reference TRBV28 and TRBJ2-7 provide the parts outside the CDR3, is DVKVTQSSRYLVKRTGEKVFLECVQDMDHENMFWYRQDPGLGLRLIYFSYDVKMKEKGDIPEGYSVSREKKERFSLILESASTNQTSMYLCASSLSGQGHLGQYFGPGTRLTVT.

The genes are TRBV4-1 and TRBJ2-2, with 9 bases matching TRBD2. This CDR3 contains 18 residues. Trimming removed 0 bases from V and 0 bases from J; junction bases left unmatched: 5. From germline, CDR1 is MGHRA and CDR2 YSYEKL. Here the CDR3 reads CASSQDRLAGTNTGELFF. The CDR3 DNA is TGCGCCAGCAGCCAAGATCGGCTAGCGGGGACGAACACCGGGGAGCTGTTTTTT.

This clone has only one observation. The identical CDR3 is also encoded by other nucleotide sequences in the sample. The chain links TRBV19 to TRBJ1-1; the D is unclear. Trimming shortened V by 4 bases and J by 2 bases, and 11 bases separated the two germline ends. This CDR3 is built from 14 residues. Germline V CDR1 and CDR2: LNHDA, SQIVND (reference sequence). CDR3 bases: TGTGCCAGTAGTACCCCCGCAGGAAACACTGAAGCTTTCTTT. This gives the protein CASSTPAGNTEAFF.

The rearrangement joins TRBV19 to TRBJ2-7; TRBD1 matches 7 bases. Germline-derived CDR1 and CDR2 are LNHDA and SQIVND (reference sequence). The CDR3 is 15 residues long. J gave up 3 bases and V 6 bases, and 11 bases lay outside the gene matches. CDR3 sequence reads: CASSPGGTLIYEQYF. For the CDR3, the DNA is TGTGCCAGTAGCCCAGGGGGAACCCTAATCTACGAGCAGTACTTC.

The sample holds one count of this clone. The chain recombines TRBV9 with TRBJ1-2; 8 nucleotides match TRBD1. V lost 3 bases and J lost 0; bases outside the gene matches: 4. The CDR3 has 15 amino acids. Germline assignment: CDR1 SGDLS and CDR2 YYNGEE. The CDR3 sequence is CASSGQGRANYGYTF. DNA of the CDR3: TGTGCCAGCAGCGGACAGGGGCGAGCTAACTATGGCTACACCTTC.

As concerns this clone: This specimen includes other DNA sequences encoding the same CDR3. The chain carries TRBV5-4 and TRBJ1-1, with TRBD1 identical over 7 bases. Germline CDR1 is SGHNT and CDR2 is YYREEE (reference sequence). Germline trimming cut 6 bases from V and 1 base from J; bases unmatched to any gene: 3. The CDR3 spans 13 residues. CDR3 nucleotides: TGTGCCAGCACCAGACAGGGGAACACTGAAGCTTTCTTT. It is translated as CASTRQGNTEAFF. The full variable domain, completed using reference TRBV5-4 and TRBJ1-1, is ETGVTQSPTHLIKTRGQQVTLRCSSQSGHNTVSWYQQALGQGPQFIFQYYREEENGRGNFPPRFSGLQFPNYSSELNVNALELDDSALYLCASTRQGNTEAFFGQGTRLTVV.

The chain joins TRBV25-1 to TRBJ1-4, with D perhaps matching TRBD1 (6 bases). The CDR3 has 13 residues. CDR1 MGHDK and CDR2 SYGVNS come from the germline V gene. With 9 bases removed from V and 8 bases from J, the gap between germline ends came to 16 bases. CDR3 sequence (DNA): TGTGCCAGTTCACCCGGGGGGGGCGAAAAACTGTTTTTT. Translating it yields CASSPGGGEKLFF.

The chain combines TRBV6-5 with TRBJ2-5; perhaps TRBD1 as D (5 bases). Germline-derived CDR1 and CDR2 are MNHEY and SVGAGI. The ends were cut back, 0 bases at V and 1 base at J, with 6 bases in the middle. The CDR3 has 14 amino acids. This CDR3 reads CASSYSRAQETQYF. CDR3 DNA: TGTGCCAGCAGTTACTCCAGGGCCCAAGAGACCCAGTACTTC.

This clone occurred a few times. The chain has TRBV5-1 and TRBJ1-2; D is unresolved. V shed 0 bases and J shed 8 bases, with 8 bases lying between them. CDR3 size: 12 residues. CDR1 is SGHRS and CDR2 is YFSETQ in the germline V gene. CDR3 region: CASSLERGGYTF. The CDR3 DNA reads TGCGCCAGCAGCTTGGAACGGGGAGGCTACACCTTC.

The gene calls are TRBV10-3 and TRBJ2-3; the match to TRBD1 covers 10 bases. This CDR3 spans 14 amino acids. CDR1 and CDR2 from the germline V gene are ENHRY and SYGVKD. J was trimmed by 3 bases and V by 11 bases; bases with no gene match: 8. The CDR3 DNA sequence: TGTGCCGCCTCGACAGGGGGCGGGACAGATACGCAGTATTTT. This sequence encodes CAASTGGGTDTQYF.

V gene TRBV29-1 combines with J gene TRBJ2-1; D is possibly TRBD1 (5 bases). This CDR3 contains 15 residues. Germline lookup yields CDR1 SQVTM and CDR2 ANQGSEA. V shed 4 bases and J shed 0 bases, with 13 bases lying between them. The DNA for the CDR3 is TGCAGCGTTGGCGTTCACGACAGCTCCTACAATGAGCAGTTCTTC. This gives the protein CSVGVHDSSYNEQFF.

The CDR3 here is CASSLLGYTEAFF. The CDR3, as DNA: TGCGCCAGCAGCTTACTAGGGTATACTGAAGCTTTCTTT. This rearrangement joins TRBV5-1 to TRBJ1-1; D remains unclear. Per germline, CDR1 SGHRS and CDR2 YFSETQ. Trimming pared 2 bases from V and 5 bases from J, leaving 10 bases between. The length of the CDR3 is 13 residues.

The chain carries TRBV7-9 and TRBJ2-5, with TRBD1 matching 9 bases. Trimming removed 2 bases from V and 4 bases from J; junction bases left unmatched: 5. Germline V CDR1 and CDR2: SEHNR, FQNEAQ (reference sequence). CDR3 size: 15 residues. Here the CDR3 DNA reads TGTGCCAGCAGCTTAATCGGACAGGGGAGAGAGACCCAGTACTTC. Residues: CASSLIGQGRETQYF.

This clone was seen a single time. The rearrangement joins TRBV6-1 to TRBJ2-5, with D maybe TRBD2 (7 bases). CDR1 MNHNS and CDR2 SASEGT come from the germline V gene. The CDR3 has 17 amino acids. V dropped 0 bases and J dropped 5 bases, with 19 bases sitting between them. CDR3 DNA: TGTGCCAGCAGTGAAGCCCCGGGGGGCGGGGTTTCGGAGACCCAGTACTTC. Translated: CASSEAPGGGVSETQYF.

In this sample, this clone turned up once. This chain links TRBV7-9 with TRBJ1-2; 8 bases map to TRBD1. Per the germline V gene, CDR1 is SEHNR and CDR2 is FQNEAQ (reference sequence). The CDR3 is made up of 11 amino acids. The trim removed 4 bases at V and 12 bases at J, leaving 4 bases unmatched. The DNA for the CDR3 is TGTGCCAGCAGCTCGCAGGGACAGGACACCTTC. This codes for CASSSQGQDTF.